This T cell receptor beta chain derives from a study of esophageal squamous cell carcinoma under preoperative chemotherapy. Whole-study results and caveats: After paclitaxel-nedaplatin, abundant clones were more likely to contract than amplify. Peripheral T cells showed a significant TCR diversity increase after chemotherapy, unlike tumor-infiltrating lymphocytes. Post-treatment tumor-infiltrating lymphocytes appeared partly derived from peripheral T cells migrating into the tumor.

TCRdb reprocessed the PCR reads with MiXCR, giving one entry per CDR3 protein. The repertoire consists of tens of thousands of distinct CDR3 sequences, with roughly 50% occurring once and the leading ten covering about an eighth. The germline gives CDR1 KGHSH, CDR2 LQKENI. The V and J ends lost 3 bases and 1 base respectively, with 9 bases between them. CDR3 size: 14 residues. The time point was: before preoperative PTX-NDP chemotherapy. In the case of this clonotype: What it binds is not known.

The chain carries TRBV18 and TRBJ1-1; D may be TRBD1 (5 bases). This clonotype was obtained from a human donor with esophageal squamous cell carcinoma. The donor label of this sample is uncertain. This sample was taken from a patient given preoperative chemotherapy. Here the CDR3 reads CASSPRDQNTEAFF. The CDR3 DNA reads as TGTGCCAGCTCACCCCGGGACCAGAACACTGAAGCTTTCTTT.